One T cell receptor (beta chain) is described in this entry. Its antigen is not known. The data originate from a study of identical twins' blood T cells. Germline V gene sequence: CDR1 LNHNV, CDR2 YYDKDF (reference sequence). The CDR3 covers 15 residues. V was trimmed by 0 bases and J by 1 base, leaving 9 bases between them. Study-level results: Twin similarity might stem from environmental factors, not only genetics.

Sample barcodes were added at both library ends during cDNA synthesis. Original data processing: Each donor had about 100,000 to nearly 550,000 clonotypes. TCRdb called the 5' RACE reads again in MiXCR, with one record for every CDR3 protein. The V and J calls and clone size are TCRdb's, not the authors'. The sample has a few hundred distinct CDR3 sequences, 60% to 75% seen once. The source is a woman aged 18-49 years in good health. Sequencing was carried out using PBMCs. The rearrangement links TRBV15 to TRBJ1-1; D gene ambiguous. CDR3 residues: CATSRDGRWNTEAFF. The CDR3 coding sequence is TGTGCCACCAGCAGAGACGGACGGTGGAACACTGAAGCTTTCTTT.